This TCR beta chain came from a study of CD8 T cells in ankylosing spondylitis. Germline loops: CDR1 DFQATT, CDR2 SNEGSKA (reference sequence). The CDR3 loop spans 12 amino acids. Trimming pared 1 base from V and 4 bases from J, leaving 7 bases between. Study outcomes and limitations: Ankylosing spondylitis blood appeared to carry a characteristic TCR beta motif of seven to nine highly homologous variants. There were earlier reports of some motif variants in reactive arthritis synovial fluid and blood. In peripheral blood, disease-linked CD8+ clones occurred at relatively low frequencies.

This clonotype appeared a few times. Its antigen is currently unknown. TCRdb re-called the 5' RACE reads through MiXCR, storing one row per CDR3 protein. The sample holds roughly 400,000 distinct CDR3 sequences, 20% to 25% seen once. Sequenced material: blood, either unsorted or a sorted T cell fraction (not recorded which). This TCR was recovered from a male donor with ankylosing spondylitis. This chain connects TRBV20-1 to TRBJ1-1; no firm D call. CDR3 protein: CSARVSVTEAFF. The CDR3 DNA follows: TGCAGTGCTAGAGTTTCGGTCACTGAAGCTTTCTTT.